This TCR beta chain was identified in a study of T cell responses to AZD1222 COVID-19 vaccine. Findings and caveats of the study: Increased Spike-specific TCR breadth and depth were observed after two AZD1222 doses. Mostly white British, mostly female donors; authors suggested clonal diversity may be underestimated. Baseline serostatus was positive in only a handful of AZD1222 recipients. A reported finding is that nearly half of spike-specific TCRs target unmutated variant regions.

Comment on this clone: Its antigen remains unknown.

Assay used: immunoSEQ multiplex PCR; TCRdb lists only in-frame clones, some missing. The top ten clones hold over 7.5% of a sample with about 150,000 clones, 90% to 95% of them seen once. In germline, CDR1 is SGHNT, CDR2 YYREEE (reference sequence). The CDR3 extends over 13 amino acids. V was cut by 1 base and J by 8 bases, with 10 bases left in between. The sequenced sample was peripheral blood, obtained on day 0 of AZD1222 vaccination. This clonotype originated in an adult in good health. The V gene is TRBV5-4, the J gene TRBJ1-3; perhaps TRBD1 as D (5 bases). This chain's CDR3 is CASSLSGIDTIYF. The CDR3 DNA reads as TGTGCCAGCAGCTTGTCAGGGATCGACACCATATATTTT. Full variable domain (rest looked up from reference TRBV5-4 and TRBJ1-3): ETGVTQSPTHLIKTRGQQVTLRCSSQSGHNTVSWYQQALGQGPQFIFQYYREEENGRGNFPPRFSGLQFPNYSSELNVNALELDDSALYLCASSLSGIDTIYFGEGSWLTVV.